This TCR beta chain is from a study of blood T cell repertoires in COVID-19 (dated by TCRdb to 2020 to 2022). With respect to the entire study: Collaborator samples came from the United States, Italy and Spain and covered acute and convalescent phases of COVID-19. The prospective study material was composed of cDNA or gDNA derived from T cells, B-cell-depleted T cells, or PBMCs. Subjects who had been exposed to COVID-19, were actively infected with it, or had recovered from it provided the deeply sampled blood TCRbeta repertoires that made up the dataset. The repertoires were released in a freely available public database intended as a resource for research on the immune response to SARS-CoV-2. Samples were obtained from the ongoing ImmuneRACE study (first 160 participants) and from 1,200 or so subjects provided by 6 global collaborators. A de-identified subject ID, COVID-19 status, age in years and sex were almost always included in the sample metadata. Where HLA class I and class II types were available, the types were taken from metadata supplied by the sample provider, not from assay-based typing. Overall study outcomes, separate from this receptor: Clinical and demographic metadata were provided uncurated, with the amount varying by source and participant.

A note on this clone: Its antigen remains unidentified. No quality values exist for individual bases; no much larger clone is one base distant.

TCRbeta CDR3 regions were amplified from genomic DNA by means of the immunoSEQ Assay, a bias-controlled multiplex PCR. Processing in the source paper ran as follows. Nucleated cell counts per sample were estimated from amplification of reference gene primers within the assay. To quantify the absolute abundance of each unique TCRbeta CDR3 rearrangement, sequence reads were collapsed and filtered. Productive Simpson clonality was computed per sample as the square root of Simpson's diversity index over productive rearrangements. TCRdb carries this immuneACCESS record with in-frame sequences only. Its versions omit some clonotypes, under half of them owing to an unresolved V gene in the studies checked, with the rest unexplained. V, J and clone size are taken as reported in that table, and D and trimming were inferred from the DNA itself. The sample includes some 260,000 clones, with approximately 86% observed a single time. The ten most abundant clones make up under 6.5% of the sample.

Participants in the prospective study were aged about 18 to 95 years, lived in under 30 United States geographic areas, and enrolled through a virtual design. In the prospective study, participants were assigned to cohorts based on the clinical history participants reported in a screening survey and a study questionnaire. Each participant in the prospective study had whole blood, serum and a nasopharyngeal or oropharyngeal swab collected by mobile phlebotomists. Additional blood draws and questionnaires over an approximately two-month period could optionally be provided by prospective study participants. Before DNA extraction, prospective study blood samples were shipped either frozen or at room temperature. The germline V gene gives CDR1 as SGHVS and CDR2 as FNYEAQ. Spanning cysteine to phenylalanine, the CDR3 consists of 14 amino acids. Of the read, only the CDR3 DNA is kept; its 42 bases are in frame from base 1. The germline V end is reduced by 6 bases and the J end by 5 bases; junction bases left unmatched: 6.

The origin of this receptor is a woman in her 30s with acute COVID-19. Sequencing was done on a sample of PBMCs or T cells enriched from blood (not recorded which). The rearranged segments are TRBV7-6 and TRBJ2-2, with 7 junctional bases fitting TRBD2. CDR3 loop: CASSERGRTGELFF. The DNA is TGTGCCAGCAGTGAGCGGGGCCGGACCGGGGAGCTGTTTTTT.